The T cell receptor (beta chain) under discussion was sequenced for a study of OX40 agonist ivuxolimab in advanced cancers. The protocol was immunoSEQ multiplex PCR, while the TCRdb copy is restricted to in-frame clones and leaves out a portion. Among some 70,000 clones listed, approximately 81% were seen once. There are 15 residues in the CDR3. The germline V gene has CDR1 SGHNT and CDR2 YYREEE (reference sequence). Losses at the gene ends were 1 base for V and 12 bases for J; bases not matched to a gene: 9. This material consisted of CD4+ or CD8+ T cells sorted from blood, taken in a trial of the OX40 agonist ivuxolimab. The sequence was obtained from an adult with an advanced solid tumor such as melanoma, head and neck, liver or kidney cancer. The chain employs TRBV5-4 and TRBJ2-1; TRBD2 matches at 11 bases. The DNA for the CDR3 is TGTGCCAGCAGCTTGAGTAGCGGGAGGGGGTTCGGGCAGTTCTTC. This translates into CASSLSSGRGFGQFF.